The source of this T cell receptor beta chain is a study of cytomegalovirus exposure and HLA in healthy donors. The count of this clone is one. Use of 60 Vbeta and 13 Jbeta primers characterized the PCR. Profiling relied on immunoSEQ multiplex PCR, and the TCRdb table lists in-frame clones only, not all of them. In the table there are roughly 200,000 clones, approximately 79% of which are singletons. CDR1 is LNHDA and CDR2 is SQIVND in the germline V gene (reference sequence). The CDR3 runs to 13 residues. Trimming pared 4 bases from V and 4 bases from J, leaving 10 bases between. The chain has TRBV19 and TRBJ1-1; maybe TRBD1 (5 bases). This TCR was recovered from a man in his fifties in good health and CMV-seronegative. Material: PBMCs. The CDR3 DNA follows: TGTGCCAGTAGTAGACAGTTGAGCACTGAAGCTTTCTTT. This codes for CASSRQLSTEAFF.